Following are 3 T cell receptor beta chains from one sample sequenced in a study of OX40 agonist ivuxolimab in advanced cancers. The method behind the library was the immunoSEQ multiplex PCR assay. TCRdb obtained this table from immuneACCESS and retained in-frame rearrangements with V and J assigned. These tables miss some clones; where compared with another copy, unresolved V genes account for less than half of the shortfall, and the remainder is unexplained. The sample contains around 69,000 clones, around 89% of them found a single time. The top ten hold over 3% of the sample. The sample in question was CD4+ or CD8+ T cells sorted from blood, obtained in a trial of the OX40 agonist ivuxolimab. The receptor source for this set is an adult with an advanced solid tumor such as melanoma, head and neck, liver or kidney cancer.

The chain has TRBV10-3 and TRBJ2-2; 8 bases are a match to TRBD2. V shed 6 bases and J 8 bases; nucleotides not matched to a gene: 8. The length of the CDR3 is 14 residues. Germline V gene data show CDR1 as ENHRY and CDR2 as SYGVKD. CDR3 sequence (DNA): TGTGCCATCAGACCGGGACTAGGAAATGGGGAGCTGTTTTTT. It translates to CAIRPGLGNGELFF.

This rearrangement joins TRBV28 to TRBJ1-1, with D tentatively TRBD1 (5 bases). The ends were cut back, 4 bases at V and 7 bases at J, with 13 bases in the middle. CDR3 size: 13 residues. The germline gives CDR1 MDHEN, CDR2 SYDVKM. The CDR3 DNA reads TGTGCCAGCAGTTCAATTCAGGGAAATGAAGCTTTCTTT. Translated: CASSSIQGNEAFF.

The chain carries TRBV28 and TRBJ2-1, with D perhaps TRBD2 (6 bases). Per the germline V gene, CDR1 is MDHEN and CDR2 is SYDVKM. The length of the CDR3 is 13 residues. Trimming took 6 bases from V and 7 from J, leaving 13 bases between them. This chain's CDR3 is CASREGLWNEQFF. In DNA form, the CDR3 reads TGTGCCAGCAGGGAGGGCCTATGGAATGAGCAGTTCTTC. The whole variable domain, filled in from reference TRBV28 and TRBJ2-1, reads DVKVTQSSRYLVKRTGEKVFLECVQDMDHENMFWYRQDPGLGLRLIYFSYDVKMKEKGDIPEGYSVSREKKERFSLILESASTNQTSMYLCASREGLWNEQFFGPGTRLTVL.